This entry features one TCR beta chain sequence. What it recognizes is unknown. This sample is part of a study of cytomegalovirus exposure and HLA in healthy donors. Germline assignment: CDR1 MNHEY and CDR2 SMNVEV (reference sequence). The CDR3 is made up of 16 amino acids. V shed 2 bases and J shed 0 bases, with 11 bases lying between them. With 60 Vbeta and 13 Jbeta primers, the PCR was carried out. The method was immunoSEQ multiplex PCR; TCRdb's version includes in-frame clones alone and lacks a portion of them. Of roughly 120,000 clones in the sample, over 60% were seen once. Regarding the study as a whole: Previously analyzed data showed that most TCR beta V segments were productive at a frequency of about 90% or about 30%. Equally common other TCR beta chains were less clonally expanded than HLA-associated ones, a later analysis found.

The clonotype comes from a young woman in good health and CMV-seropositive. Sequencing was done on a sample of PBMCs. The chain uses TRBV27 and TRBJ2-1, with D possibly matching TRBD2 (5 bases). CDR3 coding DNA: TGTGCCAGCAGTTTAGCGACTGGGAGCTCCTACAATGAGCAGTTCTTC. Its translation: CASSLATGSSYNEQFF.